The clone carrying this TCR beta chain was recorded a few times. The data originate from a study of beta chain features in type 1 diabetes. The authors reverse transcribed all of the isolated RNA, so sequencing captured expressed TCRB transcripts. Profiling relied on immunoSEQ multiplex PCR, and the TCRdb table lists in-frame clones only, not all of them. The sample carries 860,000 or so clones, roughly a sixth recorded once. The sequencing sample was made of naive CD4+ T cells from blood. The sequence was obtained from a woman aged 18-35 years in good health.

The CDR3 region has the DNA TGTGCCAGCAGCCAAGATCGGGTGACTAATGGTCGGCCCCAGCATTTT. The encoded protein is CASSQDRVTNGRPQHF. J is TRBJ1-5 and V is TRBV4-2, with D unresolved. This CDR3 has 16 residues. With 0 bases removed from V and 9 bases from J, the gap between germline ends came to 18 bases. The germline V gene has CDR1 LGHNA and CDR2 YNFKEQ.